A selection of T cell receptor beta chains follows, all from one sample in a study of response to subunit inactivated influenza vaccine. One entry per CDR3 protein results from TCRdb running MiXCR on the RT-PCR reads. The sample records over 150,000 distinct CDR3 sequences, over 13% being singletons. This sample comprised CD8+ T cells sorted from PBMCs, obtained about 5 days after vaccination. The receptors stem from a middle-aged man who received an inactivated influenza vaccine. CDR3s include the opening cysteine and the closing phenylalanine or tryptophan. The order of the fields is D gene, CDR3 length, J gene, V gene, clone size, CDR3 protein, CDR3 DNA. The D gene is left open where the match is weak. Expanded clones are given a class, and other clones once, few, many or no size at all.

.,15,TRBJ2-2,TRBV6-5,few,CASSYSKPNTGELFF,TGTGCCAGCAGTTATAGTAAGCCGAACACCGGGGAGCTGTTTTTT
.,15,TRBJ2-1,TRBV9,few,CASSGEMDMAHEQFF,TGTGCCAGCAGCGGGGAAATGGACATGGCTCATGAGCAGTTCTTC
TRBD2,15,TRBJ2-1,TRBV7-8,few,CASSSTSGVNNEQFF,TGTGCCAGCAGCTCTACTAGCGGCGTAAACAATGAGCAGTTCTTC
TRBD1,14,TRBJ2-1,TRBV20-1,.,CSARDRGLEDEQFF,TGCAGTGCAAGAGATAGGGGGCTAGAAGATGAGCAGTTCTTC
TRBD1,13,TRBJ2-7,TRBV18,.,CASSTGGWHEQYF,TGTGCCAGCTCGACAGGGGGATGGCACGAGCAGTACTTC
.,11,TRBJ2-7,TRBV29-1,.,CSVVEVYEQYF,TGCAGCGTTGTTGAAGTATACGAGCAGTACTTC
.,14,TRBJ2-2,TRBV4-3,.,CASSQDPETGELFF,TGCGCCAGCAGCCAAGATCCCGAGACCGGGGAGCTGTTTTTT
.,16,TRBJ2-7,TRBV4-3,few,CASSQDPKGSSYEQYF,TGCGCCAGCAGCCAAGATCCGAAGGGGAGCTCCTACGAGCAGTACTTC
.,16,TRBJ2-1,TRBV11-2,.,CASSFTGNPNYNEQFF,TGTGCCAGCAGCTTCACAGGGAATCCCAACTACAATGAGCAGTTCTTC
.,17,TRBJ2-3,TRBV5-1,.,CASSLRTANIFTDTQYF,TGCGCCAGCAGCTTGAGGACAGCAAATATCTTCACAGATACGCAGTATTTT
TRBD2,16,TRBJ2-2,TRBV7-9,many,CASSSTSGGNTGELFF,TGTGCCAGCAGCTCGACTAGCGGGGGGAACACCGGGGAGCTGTTTTTT
.,14,TRBJ2-6,TRBV12-3/TRBV12-4,.,CASNSGTTANVLTF,TGTGCCAGCAATTCCGGGACCACAGCCAACGTCCTGACTTTC
.,15,TRBJ2-1,TRBV19,few,CASSQTSTGRIEQFF,TGTGCCAGTAGTCAAACCTCTACAGGGCGTATTGAGCAGTTCTTC
TRBD1,17,TRBJ2-7,TRBV4-2,few,CASSQHDVGTGIYEQYF,TGTGCCAGCAGCCAGCACGACGTCGGGACAGGGATCTACGAGCAGTACTTC
TRBD2,16,TRBJ2-1,TRBV20-1,.,CSARPIAGSYYNEQFF,TGCAGTGCTAGACCCATAGCGGGAAGTTACTACAATGAGCAGTTCTTC
.,13,TRBJ1-1,TRBV28,.,CASSLYGNTEAFF,TGTGCCAGCAGTTTATACGGTAACACTGAAGCTTTCTTT
TRBD1,13,TRBJ1-2,TRBV5-1,.,CASTTGGLYGYTF,TGCGCCAGCACGACAGGGGGCCTATATGGCTACACCTTC
.,14,TRBJ2-1,TRBV5-1,many,CASSPHDGYNEQFF,TGCGCCAGCAGCCCCCACGACGGCTACAATGAGCAGTTCTTC
.,14,TRBJ2-1,TRBV2,many,CASSGPPDKNEQFF,TGTGCCAGCAGCGGACCACCTGATAAGAATGAGCAGTTCTTC
TRBD2,13,TRBJ2-1,TRBV10-3,few,CATSLAELNEQFF,TGTGCCACCTCCCTAGCGGAACTCAATGAGCAGTTCTTC
.,13,TRBJ1-1,TRBV20-1,few,CSASPGVGTEAFF,TGCAGTGCTAGTCCCGGGGTGGGCACTGAAGCTTTCTTT
.,15,TRBJ2-3,TRBV15,few,CATSRDPEGIDTQYF,TGTGCCACCAGCAGAGATCCGGAAGGAATTGATACGCAGTATTTT
TRBD1,14,TRBJ2-1,TRBV29-1,few,CSYLGTGSGNEQFF,TGCAGTTACCTCGGGACAGGGTCGGGCAATGAGCAGTTCTTC
.,15,TRBJ1-5,TRBV12-3/TRBV12-4,many,CASSFGDKSNQPQHF,TGTGCCAGCAGTTTCGGGGACAAGAGCAATCAGCCCCAGCATTTT
.,13,TRBJ1-2,TRBV29-1,.,CSAKTGNHYGYTF,TGCAGCGCAAAAACAGGGAATCACTATGGCTACACCTTC